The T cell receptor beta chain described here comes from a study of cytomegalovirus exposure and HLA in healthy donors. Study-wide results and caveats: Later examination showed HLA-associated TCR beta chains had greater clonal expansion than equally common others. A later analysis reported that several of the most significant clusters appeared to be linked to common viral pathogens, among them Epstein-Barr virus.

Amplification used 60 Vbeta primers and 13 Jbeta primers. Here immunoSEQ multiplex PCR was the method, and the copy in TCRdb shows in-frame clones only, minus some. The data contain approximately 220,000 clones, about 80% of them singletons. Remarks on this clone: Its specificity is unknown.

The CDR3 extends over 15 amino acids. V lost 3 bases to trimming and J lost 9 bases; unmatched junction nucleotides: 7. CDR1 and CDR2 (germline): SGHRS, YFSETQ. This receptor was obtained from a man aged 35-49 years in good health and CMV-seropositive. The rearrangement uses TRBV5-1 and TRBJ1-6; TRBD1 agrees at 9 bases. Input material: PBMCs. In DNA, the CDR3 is TGCGCCAGCAGCTCGAGACAGGGGGAAGTTTCACCCCTCCACTTT. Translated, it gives CASSSRQGEVSPLHF.